One T cell receptor (beta chain) is described in this entry. Its antigen remains unidentified. No clone much larger than this one lies a single base away; base qualities are absent. The data originate from a study (dated by TCRdb to about 2015). Context from the whole study: Whether tumor-infiltrating Tregs in breast cancer are recruited from blood Tregs or converted in situ from other CD4+ T cell subsets was tested. What the research found in general, with its limitations: Tumor memory CD4+ T cell TCR gene usage was found to cluster with blood and lymph node memory CD4+ cells and with lymph node naive CD4+ cells. Validation in the larger cohort was restricted to a single TCR beta V-J rearrangement rather than whole repertoires. The TCR alpha and beta sequences of tumor-infiltrating Tregs showed the greatest overlap with tumor naive CD4+ T cells, followed by blood naive CD4+ T cells.

Spanning cysteine to phenylalanine, the CDR3 consists of 12 amino acids. Left in the record is the CDR3 DNA by itself, 36 bases read in frame from the first base. V gives up 3 bases and J gives up 8 bases, and the segment between their germline ends measures 8 bases. Based on the germline V gene (reference sequence), the CDR1 and CDR2 sequences are DFQATT and SNEGSKA. Full-length TCR variable regions were amplified by 5' RACE PCR using constant-region reverse primers, and then by semi-nested PCR using Nested Universal Primer A. Using the ReliaPrep RNA Cell Miniprep System, total RNA was extracted, and the SMARTer RACE 5'/3' Kit was then used to reverse transcribe the RNA into 5'RACE-ready cDNA. Full-length TCR alpha and beta libraries were barcoded with multiplex adaptors and sequenced on an Illumina MiSeq. The authors' pipeline ran thus. Sequencing data were pooled across the five patients for each of nine subset-tissue groups and compared by unsupervised clustering of TCR gene usage. The Morisita-Horn index, with shared sequences weighted by their contribution to each repertoire, was used to calculate repertoire similarity. TCRdb took the public reads, trimmed them with fastp at Q25, ran MiXCR for clone calling and kept in-frame beta chains. Each CDR3 protein appears once, grouped with its most common genes and DNA. The V and J calls shown here were made by TCRdb, not taken from the authors' results. The sample table contains 35,000 to 50,000 distinct CDR3 sequences; only one count was recorded for about 29% of them. The ten top clones hold approximately 3.7% of the sample.

The memory CD4+ T cell population was isolated based on a CD4+CD45RO+CD25- phenotype. Tregs, naive and memory CD4+ T cells from tumor, blood and ipsilateral draining lymph nodes of five breast cancer patients underwent full-length TCR alpha and beta sequencing. Tumor tissue and lymph nodes obtained from ipsilateral axillary dissection were perfused with PBS, minced and then digested with collagenase I and hyaluronidase. Ficoll density gradient centrifugation was used to isolate mononuclear cells from either lymph nodes or less than 55 ml of peripheral blood. A purity exceeding 90% was confirmed by FACS for the sorted cell populations.

This TCR was sampled from a female donor with breast cancer. The source material was memory CD4+ T cells sorted from a lymph node. Explained via the paper, the cell subset or site label denotes: memory CD4+ T cells, CD4+CD45RO+CD25-. This chain is built from TRBV20-1 and TRBJ1-6; the D gene assignment is ambiguous. The nucleotide sequence is given as TGCAGTGCTAGTCCCGGCCATTCACCCCTCCACTTT. This encodes CSASPGHSPLHF.